The present TCR beta chain was sequenced within a study of cytomegalovirus exposure and HLA in healthy donors. Findings of the study overall: The number of N-insertions in an Asian-associated ancestry cluster was reportedly below the approximately 700-donor mean in a later analysis.

The PCR made use of 60 Vbeta and 13 Jbeta primers. Clones were read by immunoSEQ multiplex PCR, and TCRdb kept only the in-frame ones, dropping some. Of around 200,000 clones in the sample, roughly 89% were seen once. When sampled, the donors appeared nominally healthy, though they likely had unrecorded immune exposures. As concerns this clone: Its specificity is unknown.

Germline CDR1 reads SGDLS; CDR2 reads YYNGEE. V was trimmed by 5 bases and J by 3 bases, leaving 8 bases between them. The CDR3 spans 12 residues. This clonotype originated in a woman aged 18-35 years in good health and CMV-seronegative. The chain has TRBV9 and TRBJ2-5; D perhaps matches TRBD2 (6 bases). Sequencing was performed on PBMCs. The CDR3 DNA sequence: TGTGCCAGCAGTCCGGGAGAAGAGACCCAGTACTTC. It is translated as CASSPGEETQYF. Based on the CDR3 plus reference TRBV9 and TRBJ2-5, the full variable domain is DSGVTQTPKHLITATGQRVTLRCSPRSGDLSVYWYQQSLDQGLQFLIQYYNGEERAKGNILERFSAQQFPDLHSELNLSSLELGDSALYFCASSPGEETQYFGPGTRLLVL.